This T cell receptor (beta chain) was captured in a study of technical replicates of blood from several donors. Some clones are missing from TCRdb's copy, which holds only in-frame ones; the method was immunoSEQ multiplex PCR. The sample contains approximately 97,000 clones, 90% to 95% of which appear only once. The CDR3 is 16 amino acids. Trimming cost V 5 bases and J 7 bases; bases outside gene matches: 14. The germline gives CDR1 SGHTA, CDR2 FQGNSA. Specimen: T cells isolated from PBMCs. The receptor was derived from a human donor in good health. The chain uses TRBV7-2 and TRBJ2-1; 7 bases are shared with TRBD2. The CDR3 nucleotides read TGTGCCAGCAGCCAATGGGGCGGGAGTATTGTGAATGAGCAGTTCTTC. Its translation: CASSQWGGSIVNEQFF.